The sample holds one count of the clone carrying this TCR beta chain. This entry belongs to a study of PD-L1 blockade in urothelial cancer. Study context: Analyzed time points were 3 weeks (second dose) and 6 weeks after therapy began.

Profiling relied on immunoSEQ multiplex PCR, and the TCRdb table lists in-frame clones only, not all of them. The sample contains more than 45,000 clones, 82% of which appear only once. This CDR3 is 15 amino acids long. Between the trimmed V and J ends, which lost 1 base and 5 bases, there was a span of 15 bases. In germline, CDR1 is SGHNT, CDR2 YYREEE (reference sequence). Time point given: pretreatment peripheral blood. Specimen: PBMCs, collected around atezolizumab (anti-PD-L1) treatment. The gene calls are TRBV5-4 and TRBJ1-1; D is undetermined. This sequence was found in a man aged 50-59 years with urothelial cancer. Written as DNA, the CDR3 is TGTGCCAGCAGCTTGAAGCTGGTAACGACAACTGAAGCTTTCTTT. This gives the protein CASSLKLVTTTEAFF.